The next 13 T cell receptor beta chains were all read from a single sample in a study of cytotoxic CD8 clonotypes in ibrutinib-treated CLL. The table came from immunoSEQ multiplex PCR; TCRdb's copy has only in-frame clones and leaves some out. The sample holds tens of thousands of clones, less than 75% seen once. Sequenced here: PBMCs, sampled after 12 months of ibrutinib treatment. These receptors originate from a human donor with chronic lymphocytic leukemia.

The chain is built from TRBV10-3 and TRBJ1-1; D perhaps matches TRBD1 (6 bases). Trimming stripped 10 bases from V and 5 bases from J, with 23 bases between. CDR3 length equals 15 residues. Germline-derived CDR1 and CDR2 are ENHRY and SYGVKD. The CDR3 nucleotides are TGTGCCAGCAGCCGGGACACATCAAATCCGACTGAAGCTTTCTTT. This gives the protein CASSRDTSNPTEAFF.

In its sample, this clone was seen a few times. The CDR3, as DNA: TGTGCCAGCATTACGCAGGGTAGCTCCTACAATGAGCAGTTCTTC. Encoded protein: CASITQGSSYNEQFF. The chain carries TRBV5-4 and TRBJ2-1, with a weak D call TRBD1 (5 bases). This CDR3 region has 15 residues. The ends were cut back, 6 bases at V and 0 bases at J, with 13 bases in the middle. The germline gives CDR1 SGHNT, CDR2 YYREEE (reference sequence).

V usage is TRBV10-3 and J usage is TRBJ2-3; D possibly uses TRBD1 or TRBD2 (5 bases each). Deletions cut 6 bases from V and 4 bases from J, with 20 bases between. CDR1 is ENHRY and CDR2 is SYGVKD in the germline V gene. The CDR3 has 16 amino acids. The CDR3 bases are TGTGCCATCAGCGGGGCGGGTATCCGCGCCGCAGATACGCAGTATTTT. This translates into CAISGAGIRAADTQYF.

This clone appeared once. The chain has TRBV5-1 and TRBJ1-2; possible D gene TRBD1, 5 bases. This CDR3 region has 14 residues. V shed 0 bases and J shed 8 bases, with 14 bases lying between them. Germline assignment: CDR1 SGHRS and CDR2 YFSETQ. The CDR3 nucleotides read TGCGCCAGCAGCTTGGAGAAGGGGCTTGGCGGCTACACCTTC. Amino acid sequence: CASSLEKGLGGYTF.

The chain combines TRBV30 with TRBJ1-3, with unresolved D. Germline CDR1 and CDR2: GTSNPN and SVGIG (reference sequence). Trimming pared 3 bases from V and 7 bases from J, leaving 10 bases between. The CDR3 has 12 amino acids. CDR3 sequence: CAWRGVRNTIYF. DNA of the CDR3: TGTGCCTGGAGGGGTGTGAGGAACACCATATATTTT.

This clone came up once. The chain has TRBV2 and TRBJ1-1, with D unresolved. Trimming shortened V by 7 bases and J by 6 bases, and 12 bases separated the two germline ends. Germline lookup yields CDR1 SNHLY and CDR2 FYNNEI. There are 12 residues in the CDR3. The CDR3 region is CASKTGMAEAFF. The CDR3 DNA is TGTGCCAGCAAGACCGGGATGGCTGAAGCTTTCTTT.

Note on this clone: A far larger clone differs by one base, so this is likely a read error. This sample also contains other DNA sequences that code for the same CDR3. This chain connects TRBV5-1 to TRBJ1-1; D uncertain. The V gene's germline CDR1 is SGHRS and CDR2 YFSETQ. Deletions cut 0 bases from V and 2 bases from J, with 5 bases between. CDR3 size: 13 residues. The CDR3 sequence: CASSLDRNTEAFF. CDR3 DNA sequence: TGCGCCAGCAGCTTGGACAGAAACACTGAAGCTTTCTTT.

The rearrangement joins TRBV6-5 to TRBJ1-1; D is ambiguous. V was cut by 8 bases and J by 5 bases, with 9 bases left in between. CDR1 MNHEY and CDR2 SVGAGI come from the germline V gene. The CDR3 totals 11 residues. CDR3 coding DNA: TGTGCCAGCTTAGCGGGAACTGAAGCTTTCTTT. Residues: CASLAGTEAFF.

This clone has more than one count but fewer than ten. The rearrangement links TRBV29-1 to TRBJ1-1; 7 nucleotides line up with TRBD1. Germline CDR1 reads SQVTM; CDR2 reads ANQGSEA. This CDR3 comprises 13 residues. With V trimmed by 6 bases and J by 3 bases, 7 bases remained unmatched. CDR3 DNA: TGCAGCGTCAGACGACAGGGAGACACTGAAGCTTTCTTT. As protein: CSVRRQGDTEAFF.

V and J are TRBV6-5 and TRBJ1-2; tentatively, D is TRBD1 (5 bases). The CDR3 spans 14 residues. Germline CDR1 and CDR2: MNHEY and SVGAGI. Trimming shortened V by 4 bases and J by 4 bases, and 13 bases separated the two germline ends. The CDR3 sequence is CASSSSGKVYGYTF. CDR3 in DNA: TGTGCCAGCAGTTCGTCAGGGAAGGTCTATGGCTACACCTTC.

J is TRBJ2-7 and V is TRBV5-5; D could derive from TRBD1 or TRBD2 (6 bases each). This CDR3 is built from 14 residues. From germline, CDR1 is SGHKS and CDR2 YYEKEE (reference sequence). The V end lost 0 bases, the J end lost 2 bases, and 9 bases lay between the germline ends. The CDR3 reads CASSLAGAPYEQYV. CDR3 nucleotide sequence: TGTGCCAGCAGCTTGGCGGGGGCTCCCTACGAGCAGTACGTC.

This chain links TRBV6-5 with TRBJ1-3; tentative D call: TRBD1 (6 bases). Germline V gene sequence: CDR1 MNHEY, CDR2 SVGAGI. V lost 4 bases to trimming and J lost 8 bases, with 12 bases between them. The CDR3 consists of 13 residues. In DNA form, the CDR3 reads TGTGCCAGCAGTTTTACAGGGTCATACACCATATATTTT. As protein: CASSFTGSYTIYF.

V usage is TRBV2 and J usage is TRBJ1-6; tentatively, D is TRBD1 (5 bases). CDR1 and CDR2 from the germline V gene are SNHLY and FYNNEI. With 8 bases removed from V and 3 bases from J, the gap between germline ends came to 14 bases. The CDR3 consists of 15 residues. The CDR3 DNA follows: TGTGCCAGCCTATCCCGGGACGGCTATAATTCACCCCTCCACTTT. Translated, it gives CASLSRDGYNSPLHF.